The clone carrying this T cell receptor beta chain was recorded a few times. The antigen is undetermined. This sample was taken from a study of identical twins. Points from the study as a whole: Out-of-frame alpha sequences common to twins exhibited a surplus of low generation probability.

TCRdb analysed the 5' RACE reads with MiXCR anew, one entry per CDR3 protein. The table includes approximately 680,000 distinct CDR3 sequences, 7.1% detected once. With 10 bases removed from V and 3 bases from J, the gap between germline ends came to 18 bases. From germline, CDR1 is MNHEY and CDR2 SMNVEV (reference sequence). CDR3 length equals 15 residues. This sample also belongs to another study, concerning yellow fever vaccine responses in identical twins.

The TCR originated in a woman aged 18-30 years in good health. The chain has TRBV27 and TRBJ2-2; D possibly matches TRBD1 or TRBD2 (5 bases each). Sample: PBMCs. The CDR3: CATAQGDRDTGELFF. CDR3 in DNA: TGTGCCACCGCCCAGGGAGACAGAGACACCGGGGAGCTGTTTTTT.